This T cell receptor (beta chain) was obtained from a study of cytomegalovirus exposure and HLA in healthy donors. It was with 60 Vbeta and 13 Jbeta primers that the PCR ran. Clones were sequenced by immunoSEQ multiplex PCR, and TCRdb holds only the in-frame ones, with some missing. Seen here are hundreds of thousands of clones, approximately 88% observed once, and the top ten hold 0.71%. Sequencing was done on a sample of PBMCs. This TCR was sampled from a boy between 2 and 10 years old in good health and CMV-seronegative.

In nucleotides, the CDR3 is TGCGCCAGCAGCTTGTCCGGGGAGGGGAGTGAAGCTTTCTTT. Protein: CASSLSGEGSEAFF. The V and J genes are TRBV5-1 and TRBJ1-1, with D maybe TRBD1 (5 bases). This CDR3 contains 14 residues. Trimming removed 1 base from V and 7 bases from J, with 14 bases in between. Germline V gene sequence: CDR1 SGHRS, CDR2 YFSETQ.